A single sample is the source of the 21 T cell receptor beta chains below, sequenced in a study of tumor-infiltrating lymphocytes in primary liver carcinoma. cDNA specific to TCR beta was made from 500 to 650 ng of total RNA, with a constant-region primer employed for priming. Libraries for TCR beta were built through three nested multiplex PCR rounds, which together made up a slightly modified ARM-PCR procedure. Primers for the first two PCR rounds were TRBV1-TRBV30 forward primers and a C-beta reverse primer (roughly 10 cycles per round). TCRdb passed the multiplex PCR reads through MiXCR, listing each CDR3 protein once. Of a few hundred thousand distinct CDR3 sequences listed, 58% are singletons. RNA isolated from unsorted whole blood supplied the blood RNA, with germline DNA also extracted. Sequencing was performed on peripheral blood. Receptors were obtained from a woman in her thirties with primary liver carcinoma and hepatitis B virus infection.

Comment on this clonotype: A much more abundant neighbour one base away suggests this may be a read error. V usage is TRBV6-2 or TRBV6-3 and J usage is TRBJ2-7, with D tentatively TRBD1 (6 bases). Trimming shortened V by 7 bases and J by 3 bases, and 13 bases separated the two germline ends. Looked up from germline, CDR1 is MNHEY and CDR2 is SVGEGT. This CDR3 is 13 amino acids long. CDR3 loop: CASNRQAYYEQYF. DNA of the CDR3: TGTGCCAGCAATAGACAGGCTTACTACGAGCAGTACTTC.

The chain has TRBV6-6 and TRBJ2-7, with 10 positions matching TRBD1. J lost 5 bases, V lost 6 bases, and 13 bases had no gene match. The CDR3 runs to 16 residues. Looked up from germline, CDR1 is MNHNY and CDR2 is SVGAGI (reference sequence). This chain's CDR3 is CASRIHTGTGVHEQYV. The CDR3, as DNA: TGTGCCAGCAGAATTCACACCGGGACAGGGGTCCACGAGCAGTACGTC.

Turning to this clonotype: Since no conserved phenylalanine or tryptophan closes the CDR3, a read error is the likely cause. The rearrangement joins TRBV5-6 to TRBJ2-1; 15 nucleotides agree with TRBD2. The CDR3 length is 15 residues. J gave up 6 bases and V 4 bases, and 2 bases lay outside the gene matches. Germline values: CDR1 SGHDT, CDR2 YYEEEE. This CDR3 is CASSPGLAGGNEQFL. As DNA, the CDR3 is TGTGCCAGCAGCCCGGGACTAGCGGGAGGCAATGAGCAGTTCCTC.

This clonotype was recorded at least ten times. The chain employs TRBV11-2 and TRBJ1-1, with a possible D match to TRBD1 (6 bases). This CDR3 comprises 16 residues. Germline CDR1 and CDR2: SGHAT and FQNNGV. The V and J ends lost 4 bases and 1 base respectively, with 16 bases between them. The CDR3 coding sequence is TGTGCCAGCAGCTCCCCCTCAGGGGCCAGGAACACTGAAGCTTTCTTT. Its protein product is CASSSPSGARNTEAFF.

This clonotype was counted at least ten times. The chain uses TRBV29-1 and TRBJ2-1; the match to TRBD1 covers 7 bases. Germline V gives CDR1 SQVTM, CDR2 ANQGSEA. The ends lost 2 bases at V and 10 bases at J; junction bases unmatched: 11. The CDR3 runs to 14 residues. The CDR3 sequence: CSVEPGQRLWEQFF. The DNA for the CDR3 is TGCAGCGTTGAACCGGGACAGCGGTTATGGGAGCAGTTCTTC.

As for this clonotype: This may be a read error, as it is one base from a much larger clone. Because the CDR3 is missing its conserved closing phenylalanine or tryptophan, this is likely a read error. J is TRBJ2-1 and V is TRBV4-1; D gene unclear. The CDR3 covers 15 residues. The V end lost 1 base, the J end lost 5 bases, and 12 bases lay between the germline ends. The germline V gene has CDR1 MGHRA and CDR2 YSYEKL. This CDR3 is CASSQVGLEDNEQFS. CDR3 nucleotides: TGCGCCAGCAGCCAAGTGGGATTAGAGGACAATGAGCAGTTCTCC.

This clonotype has just a few counts. The J gene is TRBJ1-5, the V gene TRBV7-9, with D uncertain. CDR1 and CDR2 from the germline V gene are SEHNR and FQNEAQ (reference sequence). The germline V and J ends were trimmed by 5 bases and 2 bases, with 10 bases remaining between them. The length of the CDR3 is 14 residues. The CDR3 reads CASSPDLGNQPQHF. CDR3 nucleotides: TGTGCCAGCAGCCCGGACCTGGGCAATCAGCCCCAGCATTTT.

Details on this clonotype: A clone one base away is much larger, so this may be a read error. The J gene is TRBJ2-7, the V gene TRBV6-5, with D perhaps matching TRBD1 (5 bases). The germline V gene has CDR1 MNHEY and CDR2 SVGAGI. The CDR3 runs 14 residues. Written as DNA, the CDR3 is TGTGCCAGCACTCAAAACAGGATACCCTACGAGCAGCACTTC. This translates into CASTQNRIPYEQHF.

This clonotype was detected a few times. The chain uses TRBV12-3 or TRBV12-4 and TRBJ1-1; the D is unclear. This CDR3 comprises 12 residues. Trimming stripped 6 bases from V and 3 bases from J, with 8 bases between. The CDR3 reads CASSRQDTEAFF. The CDR3 DNA follows: TGTGCCAGCAGCCGCCAGGACACTGAAGCTTTCTTT.

The chain combines TRBV6-2 or TRBV6-3 with TRBJ2-1; TRBD1 agrees at 8 bases. From germline, CDR1 is MNHEY and CDR2 SVGEGT. This CDR3 spans 17 amino acids. The ends lost 0 bases at V and 3 bases at J; junction bases unmatched: 7. CDR3 coding DNA: TGTGCCAGCAGTTACTCGCCAGGGGGCATCCTCTACAATGAGCAGTTCTTC. Its translation: CASSYSPGGILYNEQFF.

In its sample, this clonotype was seen many times. This chain joins TRBV11-2 and TRBJ2-7; no clear D gene. The V end lost 4 bases, the J end lost 3 bases, and 7 bases lay between the germline ends. The CDR3 covers 12 residues. In germline, CDR1 is SGHAT, CDR2 FQNNGV. CDR3 nucleotides: TGTGCCAGCAGCTGGACGCTCTACGAGCAGTACTTC. Translated: CASSWTLYEQYF.

Points on this clonotype: Compared with germline, one end of the junction differs, possibly owing to a read error. V gene TRBV6-5 combines with J gene TRBJ2-2; 7 bases are a match to TRBD2. CDR3 length equals 16 residues. Germline assignment: CDR1 MNHEY and CDR2 SVGAGI. The CDR3 DNA reads as TGTGCCACCAGTTCCTGGGGAGGGGCCCACACCGGGGAGCCGTTTTTT. Translation: CATSSWGGAHTGEPFF.

The rearrangement links TRBV7-9 to TRBJ2-2, with TRBD2 matching 7 bases. Per germline, CDR1 SEHNR and CDR2 FQNEAQ (reference sequence). CDR3 size: 14 residues. V lost 5 bases and J lost 9; bases outside the gene matches: 9. CDR3: CASSPTLATRELFF. CDR3 nucleotide sequence: TGTGCCAGCAGCCCCACACTAGCGACCAGGGAGCTGTTTTTT.

This clonotype showed up just a few times. This sequence joins TRBV6-5 and TRBJ2-6; D is unresolved. Germline V gene data show CDR1 as MNHEY and CDR2 as SVGAGI. V gave up 10 bases and J gave up 0 bases, with 10 bases separating them. This CDR3 region has 14 residues. The CDR3 coding sequence is TGTGCCATTTCGCGATCCTCTGGGGCCAACGTCCTGACTTTC. Translated, it gives CAISRSSGANVLTF.

The sample holds one count of this clonotype. The chain combines TRBV28 with TRBJ2-4; D remains ambiguous. From germline, CDR1 is MDHEN and CDR2 SYDVKM. CDR3 size: 14 residues. V lost 6 bases to trimming and J lost 0 bases, with 9 bases between them. CDR3 in DNA: TGTGCCAGCAGCCAGCGTCTAGCCAAAAACATTCAGTACTTC. It specifies CASSQRLAKNIQYF.

This clonotype was recorded only once. Its ends do not fully match the called genes, so a read error is possible. The chain is built from TRBV6-5 and TRBJ2-2; D is perhaps TRBD2 (5 bases). The CDR3 is 15 residues long. Germline lookup yields CDR1 MNHEY and CDR2 SVGAGI. CDR3 coding DNA: TGTGCCGGCAGTTCACAACCTTTAGGGCCCGGGGAGCTGTTCTTT. Its protein product is CAGSSQPLGPGELFF.

Details on this clonotype: The CDR3 does not end in the conserved phenylalanine or tryptophan, so this is likely a read error. The chain has TRBV11-2 and TRBJ2-1; a weak D match, TRBD2 (6 bases). Trimming removed 0 bases at V and 9 bases at J, with 12 bases between. This CDR3 is built from 14 residues. Germline CDR1 reads SGHAT; CDR2 reads FQNNGV. This chain's CDR3 is CASSLEFRRGEQFS. DNA of the CDR3: TGTGCCAGCAGCTTAGAATTCCGGCGGGGTGAGCAGTTCTCC.

This clonotype was observed at least ten times. The V gene is TRBV12-3 or TRBV12-4, the J gene TRBJ1-4, with D unclear. Trimming removed 2 bases from V and 6 bases from J, with 10 bases in between. There are 14 residues in the CDR3. CDR3 loop: CASSLLHEDEKLFF. The CDR3 bases are TGTGCCAGCAGTTTACTCCACGAGGATGAAAAACTGTTTTTT.

In regard to this clonotype: This is likely a read error, given that the CDR3 carries no conserved phenylalanine or tryptophan at its end. The chain employs TRBV11-2 and TRBJ1-6, with unresolved D. The CDR3 is made up of 15 amino acids. Germline CDR1 reads SGHAT; CDR2 reads FQNNGV. The CDR3 loop reads CAGSLESGGNSPLHL. CDR3 DNA sequence: TGTGCCGGCAGCTTAGAGTCGGGCGGTAATTCACCCCTCCACCTT.

The chain is built from TRBV24-1 and TRBJ1-2, with 10 bases identical to TRBD1. The length of the CDR3 is 17 residues. The V and J ends lost 2 bases and 8 bases, in that order; junction bases with no gene match: 13. Germline lookup yields CDR1 KGHDR and CDR2 SFDVKD. The CDR3 DNA is TGTGCCACCAGTGATTCACCGGGACAGGGGACGTCGGGCGGCTACACCTTC. This encodes CATSDSPGQGTSGGYTF.

The rearrangement joins TRBV7-8 to TRBJ2-3, with 7 bases that match TRBD2. This CDR3 region has 16 residues. V shed 2 bases and J 7 bases; nucleotides not matched to a gene: 12. Germline V lookup: CDR1 SGHVS, CDR2 FQNEAQ. In DNA, the CDR3 is TGTGCCAGCAGCTTAACTTCGGGAGGAGGATTGAATACGCAGTATTTT. Translating gives CASSLTSGGGLNTQYF.